Listed here are 29 T cell receptor beta chains from one sample, sequenced in a study of shared clonotypes between healthy human individuals. Data came from immunoSEQ multiplex PCR; TCRdb stores just in-frame clones and leaves some out. Seen here are almost 700,000 clones, 92% observed once, and the top ten hold 24%. Naive-designated CD8 cells lacked CD45RO, were positively enriched for CCR7, and omitted terminally differentiated effector memory CD45RA+ cells. The material sequenced was naive CD8+ T cells sorted from blood. The receptor set was obtained from a man aged 30 to 45 in good health.

V gene TRBV10-2 combines with J gene TRBJ2-7; 10 positions match TRBD2. This CDR3 spans 14 amino acids. Germline V gene sequence: CDR1 WSHSY, CDR2 SAAADI. The trim removed 7 bases at V and 0 bases at J, leaving 3 bases unmatched. This CDR3 is CASTTSGNSYEQYF. CDR3 DNA: TGCGCCAGCACCACTAGCGGGAACTCCTACGAGCAGTACTTC.

The chain's CDR3 is CASSLGPVIEKLFF. The DNA of the CDR3 is TGCGCCAGCAGCCTAGGGCCGGTAATTGAAAAACTGTTTTTT. The chain uses TRBV4-1 and TRBJ1-4; D is unresolved. CDR3 length equals 14 residues. Trimming removed 4 bases from V and 7 bases from J, with 13 bases in between. Germline V lookup: CDR1 MGHRA, CDR2 YSYEKL.

This sequence joins TRBV5-1 and TRBJ2-1; 9 nucleotides align to TRBD2. Trimming removed 1 base from V and 8 bases from J; junction bases left unmatched: 16. The germline CDR1 and CDR2 sequences are SGHRS and YFSETQ. The length of the CDR3 is 18 residues. CDR3 region: CASSLYRRREGPFHEQFF. CDR3 in DNA: TGCGCCAGCAGCTTGTATCGTCGGCGGGAGGGTCCGTTCCATGAGCAGTTCTTC.

The rearrangement uses TRBV25-1 and TRBJ2-1; TRBD2 matches at 7 bases. The germline V gene has CDR1 MGHDK and CDR2 SYGVNS. Germline trimming cut 10 bases from V and 4 bases from J; bases unmatched to any gene: 7. There are 13 residues in the CDR3. The DNA for the CDR3 is TGTGCCATCCGGGGGGACTTTTACAATGAGCAGTTCTTC. Residues: CAIRGDFYNEQFF.

V usage is TRBV9 and J usage is TRBJ2-3, with unresolved D. The V and J ends lost 4 bases and 6 bases respectively, with 15 bases between them. Germline assignment: CDR1 SGDLS and CDR2 YYNGEE. This CDR3 spans 14 amino acids. The DNA of the CDR3 is TGTGCCAGCAGCCCCCCTCCTGATGGGGATACGCAGTATTTT. Its translation is CASSPPPDGDTQYF.

V is TRBV7-9 and J is TRBJ1-5; D remains unclear. The CDR3 consists of 13 residues. Germline V gene data show CDR1 as SEHNR and CDR2 as FQNEAQ (reference sequence). V was clipped by 4 bases and J by 4 bases, with 8 bases between them. The CDR3, as DNA: TGTGCCAGCAGCTCCACAGCTAATCAGCCCCAGCATTTT. It encodes CASSSTANQPQHF.

As to this clone: The sample holds other DNA sequences that translate to the same CDR3. The chain joins TRBV2 to TRBJ1-2; D unclear. Trimming cost V 4 bases and J 1 base, with 7 bases left between them. Germline V gene lookup returns CDR1 SNHLY and CDR2 FYNNEI. The CDR3 is 13 residues long. The CDR3 region is CASSGRINYGYTF. In DNA, the CDR3 is TGTGCCAGCAGTGGTCGGATTAACTATGGCTACACCTTC.

This rearrangement joins TRBV4-3 to TRBJ2-3; 9 bases map to TRBD2. This CDR3 region has 18 residues. Per the germline V gene, CDR1 is LGHNA and CDR2 is YSLEER. Unmatched junction bases numbered 10, after V lost 1 base and J lost 2 bases. The CDR3 DNA follows: TGCGCCAGCAGCCAAGCTGGGGCGAGACTAGCGGACACAGATACGCAGTATTTT. Its translation is CASSQAGARLADTDTQYF.

The CDR3, as DNA: TGTGCCAGCTTAAGGCCTAACCCTACGTCCGAGCAGTACTTC. Translated, it gives CASLRPNPTSEQYF. The rearrangement links TRBV2 to TRBJ2-7, with D uncertain. The V gene lost 8 bases and the J gene lost 6 bases, with 20 bases spanning the gap. Germline CDR1 SNHLY, CDR2 FYNNEI. This CDR3 has 14 residues.

The V gene is TRBV7-8, the J gene TRBJ2-7, with TRBD1 matching over 8 bases. V lost 5 bases, J lost 6 bases, and 9 bases stayed unmatched. Per the germline V gene, CDR1 is SGHVS and CDR2 is FQNEAQ. CDR3 length equals 14 residues. The DNA for the CDR3 is TGTGCCAGCAGCCCCAGGAGCGGACAGGGCGAGCAGTACTTC. Protein: CASSPRSGQGEQYF. Together with reference TRBV7-8 and TRBJ2-7, the CDR3 gives the full variable domain: GAGVSQSPRYKVAKRGQDVALRCDPISGHVSLFWYQQALGQGPEFLTYFQNEAQLDKSGLPSDRFFAERPEGSVSTLKIQRTQQEDSAVYLCASSPRSGQGEQYFGPGTRLTVT.

The chain uses TRBV7-2 and TRBJ1-5; D is unclear. Trimming took 3 bases from V and 4 from J, leaving 10 bases between them. Germline V gene sequence: CDR1 SGHTA, CDR2 FQGNSA. The CDR3 has 14 amino acids. The DNA for the CDR3 is TGTGCCAGCAGCTTCGGGCCACCAAATCAGCCCCAGCATTTT. As protein: CASSFGPPNQPQHF.

This clone was seen repeatedly, ten times or more. This chain uses TRBV4-2 with TRBJ2-1; D not resolved. The CDR3 extends over 15 amino acids. Trimming took off 1 base at V and 4 bases at J, with 11 bases between the two ends. Germline assignment: CDR1 LGHNA and CDR2 YNFKEQ. In nucleotides, the CDR3 is TGTGCCAGCAGCCAAGCTGGGGAATCTTACAATGAGCAGTTCTTC. Protein product: CASSQAGESYNEQFF.

This clone was seen only once. The chain combines TRBV11-2 with TRBJ2-5; 9 nucleotides line up with TRBD2. This CDR3 is built from 16 residues. The V segment lost 1 base and the J segment 5 bases; nucleotides outside the gene matches: 8. Germline V lookup: CDR1 SGHAT, CDR2 FQNNGV. As DNA, the CDR3 is TGTGCCAGCAGCTTAGGGGCTAGCGGGGACCTTGAGACCCAGTACTTC. It yields the protein CASSLGASGDLETQYF.

V is TRBV7-9 and J is TRBJ1-1; no clear D. The CDR3 spans 15 residues. V lost 2 bases and J 0 bases, leaving 10 bases between the germline ends. In germline, CDR1 is SEHNR, CDR2 FQNEAQ (reference sequence). The CDR3 reads CASSLWEWMNTEAFF. CDR3 nucleotides: TGTGCCAGCAGCTTATGGGAGTGGATGAACACTGAAGCTTTCTTT.

The rearrangement uses TRBV9 and TRBJ2-6; D not certain. The CDR3 is made up of 17 amino acids. V lost 3 bases, J lost 1 base, and 14 bases lay in between. In germline, CDR1 is SGDLS, CDR2 YYNGEE. For the CDR3, the DNA is TGTGCCAGCAGCGCCCCCGATCAGAGATCTGGGGCCAACGTCCTGACTTTC. Translating it yields CASSAPDQRSGANVLTF. Filled out from reference TRBV9 and TRBJ2-6, the complete variable domain reads DSGVTQTPKHLITATGQRVTLRCSPRSGDLSVYWYQQSLDQGLQFLIQYYNGEERAKGNILERFSAQQFPDLHSELNLSSLELGDSALYFCASSAPDQRSGANVLTFGAGSRLTVL.

J is TRBJ2-1 and V is TRBV29-1; D is unclear. Looked up from germline, CDR1 is SQVTM and CDR2 is ANQGSEA. Trimming stripped 1 base from V and 0 bases from J, with 7 bases between. The CDR3 is made up of 14 amino acids. Written as DNA, the CDR3 is TGCAGCGTTGAAGGCCAAAACTCCTACAATGAGCAGTTCTTC. It specifies CSVEGQNSYNEQFF.

On this clone: This sample also contains other DNA sequences that code for the same CDR3. The chain has TRBV5-1 and TRBJ2-7; maybe TRBD2 (6 bases). The CDR3 is made up of 15 amino acids. Germline lookup yields CDR1 SGHRS and CDR2 YFSETQ. Trimming shortened V by 0 bases and J by 1 base, and 11 bases separated the two germline ends. The CDR3 spells CASSLVDGGSYEQYF. The CDR3 DNA is TGCGCCAGCAGCTTGGTGGACGGAGGGTCCTACGAGCAGTACTTC.

The V call is TRBV7-2, the J call TRBJ1-4, with no clear D. The CDR3 extends over 14 amino acids. V lost 5 bases and J lost 4, with 11 bases in between. Germline lookup yields CDR1 SGHTA and CDR2 FQGNSA. The DNA for the CDR3 is TGTGCCAGCAGCCGCGTGGGGAGTAATGAAAAACTGTTTTTT. Its translation is CASSRVGSNEKLFF.

DNA for the CDR3: TGCGCCAGCAGCCGAGATCAGAATGAAAAACTGTTTTTT. Encoded protein: CASSRDQNEKLFF. This chain links TRBV5-1 with TRBJ1-4; D is unclear. Trimming removed 4 bases from V and 5 bases from J, with 9 bases in between. The germline V gene encodes CDR1 SGHRS and CDR2 YFSETQ. This CDR3 has 13 residues.

This chain uses TRBV27 with TRBJ2-1; the D gene is possibly TRBD2 (5 bases). Germline V gene lookup returns CDR1 MNHEY and CDR2 SMNVEV (reference sequence). This CDR3 contains 16 residues. The V end lost 6 bases, the J end lost 0 bases, and 15 bases lay between the germline ends. CDR3 region: CASSRIALSSYNEQFF. The CDR3 nucleotides read TGTGCCAGCAGCCGAATAGCGCTGAGCTCCTACAATGAGCAGTTCTTC.

This chain links TRBV9 with TRBJ1-2; no definite D call. V was clipped by 0 bases and J by 1 base, with 7 bases between them. Germline values: CDR1 SGDLS, CDR2 YYNGEE. The CDR3 is made up of 14 amino acids. The CDR3 sequence is CASSVVGGNYGYTF. CDR3 DNA sequence: TGTGCCAGCAGCGTAGTTGGCGGTAACTATGGCTACACCTTC.

The chain couples TRBV5-6 to TRBJ1-4, with D possibly being TRBD1 (6 bases). The V gene's germline CDR1 is SGHDT and CDR2 YYEEEE. The V end lost 4 bases, the J end lost 8 bases, and 12 bases lay between the germline ends. This CDR3 contains 13 residues. The DNA for the CDR3 is TGTGCCAGCAGCATTCCAGGGGTGGAAAAACTGTTTTTT. Translating gives CASSIPGVEKLFF.

The rearrangement joins TRBV19 to TRBJ2-7; 9 bases are a match to TRBD1. The CDR3 has 14 amino acids. Germline V CDR1 and CDR2: LNHDA, SQIVND (reference sequence). Germline trimming cut 2 bases from V and 6 bases from J; bases unmatched to any gene: 5. In DNA, the CDR3 is TGTGCCAGTAGTATACACGGACAGGGGCCCGAGCAGTACTTC. This codes for CASSIHGQGPEQYF.

A few counts support this clone. The gene calls are TRBV21-1 and TRBJ2-3. TRBV21-1 is a pseudogene. CDR3 length: 14 amino acids. Written as DNA, the CDR3 is TGTGCCAGCAGCAAAAAAGACAGCACAGATACGCAGTATTTT. Amino acids: CASSKKDSTDTQYF.

The J gene is TRBJ2-3, the V gene TRBV4-1; maybe TRBD2 (6 bases). Germline V gives CDR1 MGHRA, CDR2 YSYEKL. CDR3 length equals 16 residues. V lost 2 bases to trimming and J lost 3 bases, with 15 bases between them. The CDR3 DNA follows: TGCGCCAGCAGCCAATTGGAGGGGAGTCGGACAGATACGCAGTATTTT. Residues: CASSQLEGSRTDTQYF.

This chain joins TRBV30 and TRBJ1-2; tentative D call: TRBD1 (5 bases). Germline V gene data show CDR1 as GTSNPN and CDR2 as SVGIG (reference sequence). The CDR3 is made up of 13 amino acids. Between the trimmed V and J ends, which lost 4 bases and 6 bases, there was a span of 15 bases. The CDR3 DNA reads as TGTGCCTGGAACCCCTCGGGACCAGATGGCTACACCTTC. Translation gives CAWNPSGPDGYTF.

This chain uses TRBV4-1 with TRBJ2-7; D uncertain. Germline CDR1 MGHRA, CDR2 YSYEKL. V was pared by 4 bases and J by 2 bases, with 12 bases between. CDR3 length: 14 amino acids. This CDR3 is CASSPTGEPYEQYF. The DNA for the CDR3 is TGCGCCAGCAGCCCCACCGGAGAGCCCTACGAGCAGTACTTC.

Written as DNA, the CDR3 is TGTGCCAGCAGCTTAGTCGGGGTGAGCAATGAGCAGTTCTTC. The encoded protein is CASSLVGVSNEQFF. This sequence joins TRBV11-2 and TRBJ2-1; D is possibly TRBD2 (5 bases). This CDR3 contains 14 residues. V gave up 1 base and J gave up 6 bases, with 10 bases separating them. Germline loops: CDR1 SGHAT, CDR2 FQNNGV.

V usage is TRBV27 and J usage is TRBJ1-2, with a possible D match to TRBD1 (5 bases). The CDR3 totals 12 residues. Germline-derived CDR1 and CDR2 are MNHEY and SMNVEV (reference sequence). Trimming removed 6 bases at V and 2 bases at J, with 7 bases between. DNA of the CDR3: TGTGCCAGCAGCGGGACCAACTATGGCTACACCTTC. It is translated as CASSGTNYGYTF.